This T cell receptor (beta chain) was observed in a study of identical twins. Whole-study results and caveats: Findings came from cross-sectional statistics, without long-term follow-up of donors. Out-of-frame sharing of TCR alpha in monozygotic twins was underestimated by models. Twin-shared out-of-frame alpha sequences showed excess low generation probability.

There are 15 residues in the CDR3. Trimming pared 7 bases from V and 4 bases from J, leaving 16 bases between. cDNA carried unique molecular identifiers, and a universal primer site was added by template switching. In TCRdb, the 5' RACE reads were re-called with MiXCR into one record per CDR3 protein. The sample lists 690,000 or so distinct CDR3 sequences; approximately 9% were seen once. In its sample, this clonotype was seen a few times. Its target is not known. In addition, the sample was reused for a study of yellow fever vaccine responses in identical twins.

The chain employs TRBV12-3 or TRBV12-4 and TRBJ2-2, with D tentatively TRBD1 (6 bases). Sequenced: PBMCs. The TCR comes from a woman younger than 30 in good health. In DNA form, the CDR3 reads TGTGCCAGCATCATGGGGGCTCTGAGCACCGGGGAGCTGTTTTTT. This sequence encodes CASIMGALSTGELFF.